The 32 T cell receptor beta chains below all came from one sample that was sequenced in a study of blood T cell repertoires in COVID-19. Some clones are missing from TCRdb's copy, which holds only in-frame ones; the method was immunoSEQ multiplex PCR. The sample shows about 120,000 clones, roughly three quarters of them seen only once. Sequenced input: peripheral blood. These TCRs come from a human donor in a cohort sampled during active COVID-19.

Here the CDR3 reads CASSLNAGGEGSPLHF. CDR3 coding DNA: TGTGCCAGCAGCCTCAATGCAGGGGGCGAAGGATCACCCCTCCACTTT. J is TRBJ1-6 and V is TRBV13; 8 nucleotides align to TRBD1. The CDR3 runs to 16 residues. V was pared by 5 bases and J by 10 bases, with 13 bases of the junction left unmatched. Per germline, CDR1 PRHDT and CDR2 FYEKMQ (reference sequence).

J is TRBJ1-5 and V is TRBV15; 9 positions agree with TRBD1. Germline V CDR1 and CDR2: LNHNV, YYDKDF (reference sequence). The ends lost 5 bases at V and 2 bases at J; junction bases unmatched: 4. There are 15 residues in the CDR3. CDR3 sequence (DNA): TGTGCCACCAGCTGGGACAGGGCAGGCAATCAGCCCCAGCATTTT. Translation gives CATSWDRAGNQPQHF.

The CDR3 DNA is TGTGCCAGTCTAGGACAGGAGACCTTCCCGAATCAGCCCCAGCATTTT. Translated: CASLGQETFPNQPQHF. The gene calls are TRBV21-1 and TRBJ1-5; the table's D gene call, TRBD1, was not cross checked with the DNA. TRBV21-1 is marked as a pseudogene. There are 16 residues in the CDR3.

In its sample, this clone was seen once. The chain employs TRBV24-1 and TRBJ1-2; TRBD1 agrees at 9 bases. In germline, CDR1 is KGHDR, CDR2 SFDVKD. This CDR3 is built from 15 residues. Germline trimming cut 3 bases from V and 4 bases from J; bases unmatched to any gene: 5. This CDR3 is CATSDPGQGSYGYTF. As DNA, the CDR3 is TGTGCCACCAGTGATCCGGGACAGGGATCCTATGGCTACACCTTC.

CDR3 sequence (DNA): TGTGCCAGCAGTTACTACAGGGATAAAGAGAACACTGAAGCTTTCTTT. Its translation is CASSYYRDKENTEAFF. The gene calls are TRBV2 and TRBJ1-1; maybe TRBD1 (6 bases). The V gene lost 5 bases and the J gene lost 1 base, with 17 bases spanning the gap. This CDR3 is built from 16 residues. The germline CDR1 and CDR2 sequences are SNHLY and FYNNEI.

This clone was counted a single time. In DNA, the CDR3 is TGTGCCAGCAGTCCCCCATTCGGGGTTGCCGAGCAGTACTTC. Translation gives CASSPPFGVAEQYF. The chain combines TRBV28 with TRBJ2-7, with TRBD2 as a possible D gene (5 bases). The CDR3 runs to 14 residues. From germline, CDR1 is MDHEN and CDR2 SYDVKM. V was clipped by 5 bases and J by 6 bases, with 17 bases between them.

The V call is TRBV5-6, the J call TRBJ2-7; 8 bases align to TRBD1. Germline CDR1 reads SGHDT; CDR2 reads YYEEEE. The length of the CDR3 is 15 residues. The V segment lost 1 base and the J segment 2 bases; nucleotides outside the gene matches: 5. The CDR3 loop reads CASSLKATGAYEQYF. CDR3 coding DNA: TGTGCCAGCAGCTTGAAGGCGACAGGGGCCTACGAGCAGTACTTC.

This clone was seen a handful of times. The CDR3 DNA sequence: TGCGCCAGCAGCCAAGATAGGAGGGGTAACTATGGCTACACCTTC. Its protein product is CASSQDRRGNYGYTF. This sequence joins TRBV4-1 and TRBJ1-2, with D maybe TRBD1 (5 bases). Germline lookup yields CDR1 MGHRA and CDR2 YSYEKL. The CDR3 consists of 15 residues. The V gene lost 0 bases and the J gene lost 1 base, with 9 bases spanning the gap.

This chain joins TRBV3-1 (or the pseudogene TRBV3-2) and TRBJ2-7; 7 bases match TRBD2. Germline CDR1 is LGHDT and CDR2 is YNNKEL (reference sequence). The CDR3 runs to 14 residues. V lost 1 base and J lost 4; bases outside the gene matches: 4. CDR3 region: CASSQAGGRYEQYF. The CDR3 region has the DNA TGTGCCAGCAGCCAAGCGGGGGGAAGGTACGAGCAGTACTTC.

The gene calls are TRBV27 and TRBJ2-5; TRBD1 might be the D (5 bases). V was shortened by 6 bases and J by 2 bases, with 16 bases between the two germline ends. Germline CDR1 reads MNHEY; CDR2 reads SMNVEV (reference sequence). The CDR3 runs to 15 residues. For the CDR3, the DNA is TGTGCCAGCAGCCACTTGGGGCGGAAGCAAGAGACCCAGTACTTC. Amino acid sequence: CASSHLGRKQETQYF.

The chain is built from TRBV5-4 and TRBJ2-7, with 10 positions matching TRBD1. The CDR3 spans 15 residues. In germline, CDR1 is SGHNT, CDR2 YYREEE (reference sequence). Losses at the gene ends were 2 bases for V and 6 bases for J; bases not matched to a gene: 8. CDR3 sequence (DNA): TGTGCCAGCAGCTTCTGGGGACAGGGGCTTTCCGAGCAGTACTTC. Protein sequence: CASSFWGQGLSEQYF.

The chain combines TRBV6-1 with TRBJ2-6, with TRBD1 identical over 9 bases. Germline assignment: CDR1 MNHNS and CDR2 SASEGT. The junction had 5 bases not matched to a gene; V was cut back by 4 bases and J by 1 base. The CDR3 loop spans 17 amino acids. The DNA of the CDR3 is TGTGCCAGCAGTGCCACCGGGACAGGGTCTGGGGCCAACGTCCTGACTTTC. This codes for CASSATGTGSGANVLTF.

This clone was picked up a small number of times. This chain uses TRBV25-1 with TRBJ1-1; unclear D gene. CDR1 and CDR2 from the germline V gene are MGHDK and SYGVNS. V was shortened by 8 bases and J by 5 bases, with 15 bases between the two germline ends. CDR3 size: 13 residues. The CDR3 DNA sequence: TGTGCCAGCCGTGCTGCGGGGAGGACTGAAGCTTTCTTT. Amino acid sequence: CASRAAGRTEAFF. Full variable domain (outside the CDR3, taken from reference TRBV25-1 and TRBJ1-1): EADIYQTPRYLVIGTGKKITLECSQTMGHDKMYWYQQDPGMELHLIHYSYGVNSTEKGDLSSESTVSRIRTEHFPLTLESARPSHTSQYLCASRAAGRTEAFFGQGTRLTVV.

V is TRBV6-1 and J is TRBJ1-5; possible D gene TRBD1, 6 bases. Germline CDR1 reads MNHNS; CDR2 reads SASEGT. The CDR3 consists of 17 residues. Trimming pared 4 bases from V and 0 bases from J, leaving 16 bases between. Written as DNA, the CDR3 is TGTGCCAGCAGTGCCAGGGGTACTGTTTATAGCAATCAGCCCCAGCATTTT. The encoded protein is CASSARGTVYSNQPQHF.

V gene TRBV19 combines with J gene TRBJ1-1; weak D call: TRBD1 (5 bases). CDR1 LNHDA and CDR2 SQIVND come from the germline V gene (reference sequence). V lost 3 bases and J lost 7, with 15 bases in between. This CDR3 region has 14 residues. The CDR3 protein is CASSIGGGVVEAFF. The CDR3 bases are TGTGCCAGTAGTATCGGCGGGGGGGTCGTTGAAGCTTTCTTT.

This clone occurred once. V and J are TRBV4-2 and TRBJ1-4; tentative D call: TRBD1 (5 bases). Trimming left V 4 bases short and J 8 bases short, with 17 bases between. This CDR3 contains 15 residues. CDR1 and CDR2 (germline): LGHNA, YNFKEQ. The DNA of the CDR3 is TGTGCCAGCAGCCGCTCCCGCCTCCAGGGCGAAAAACTGTTTTTT. It translates to CASSRSRLQGEKLFF.

The chain employs TRBV5-1 and TRBJ2-7, with D possibly being TRBD1 (6 bases). This CDR3 is 14 amino acids long. Germline CDR1 reads SGHRS; CDR2 reads YFSETQ. Trimming removed 4 bases from V and 0 bases from J, with 11 bases in between. The DNA of the CDR3 is TGCGCCAGCAGCCGGGACACAAACTCCTACGAGCAGTACTTC. Translating it yields CASSRDTNSYEQYF. Filled out from reference TRBV5-1 and TRBJ2-7, the complete variable domain reads KAGVTQTPRYLIKTRGQQVTLSCSPISGHRSVSWYQQTPGQGLQFLFEYFSETQRNKGNFPGRFSGRQFSNSRSEMNVSTLELGDSALYLCASSRDTNSYEQYFGPGTRLTVT.

Here the CDR3 reads CASSTTGTGPPPIYF. Here the CDR3 DNA reads TGTGCCAGCAGTACAACCGGGACAGGTCCGCCGCCCATATATTTT. V is TRBV6-5 and J is TRBJ1-3; TRBD1 agrees at 8 bases. Germline V gene sequence: CDR1 MNHEY, CDR2 SVGAGI. The CDR3 contains 15 residues. The ends lost 5 bases at V and 11 bases at J; junction bases unmatched: 14.

The chain uses TRBV7-9 and TRBJ1-1; unclear D gene. The CDR3 sequence is 13 residues long. Germline V CDR1 and CDR2: SEHNR, FQNEAQ (reference sequence). Trimming stripped 8 bases from V and 1 base from J, with 11 bases between. CDR3 DNA: TGTGCCAGCTCAGGTATGGGGAACACTGAAGCTTTCTTT. Its translation is CASSGMGNTEAFF.

This chain links TRBV15 with TRBJ1-1; TRBD1 matches at 7 bases. After removal of 1 base from V and 4 bases from J, the junction contained 9 bases not matched to a gene. CDR1 and CDR2 from the germline V gene are LNHNV and YYDKDF (reference sequence). This CDR3 is built from 16 residues. The CDR3 here is CATSRVGGLSGTEAFF. The CDR3 nucleotides are TGTGCCACCAGCAGAGTAGGGGGCCTCTCGGGCACTGAAGCTTTCTTT.

This clone appeared a few times. The V call is TRBV4-1, the J call TRBJ2-3; no clear D gene. This CDR3 region has 13 residues. Trimming left V 1 base short and J 6 bases short, with 8 bases between. Germline V CDR1 and CDR2: MGHRA, YSYEKL. CDR3 bases: TGCGCCAGCAGCCAAGGGCTAGAGGATACGCAGTATTTT. Encoded protein: CASSQGLEDTQYF.

CDR3 nucleotide sequence: TGTGCCAGCAGCGATACAGCCAGGGATAACTATGGCTACACCTTC. This codes for CASSDTARDNYGYTF. The chain employs TRBV7-9 and TRBJ1-2; possibly TRBD1 for D (5 bases). Germline CDR1 is SEHNR and CDR2 is FQNEAQ (reference sequence). V lost 5 bases, J lost 1 base, and 14 bases lay in between. This CDR3 has 15 amino acids.

The DNA of the CDR3 is TGTGCATCGGGGGGCTACACCTTC. Encoded protein: CASGGYTF. The chain couples TRBV28 to TRBJ1-2; no clear D. The germline V gene encodes CDR1 MDHEN and CDR2 SYDVKM. This CDR3 comprises 8 residues.

The rearrangement uses TRBV9 and TRBJ1-3, with a possible D match to TRBD1 (6 bases). Deletions cut 3 bases from V and 1 base from J, with 20 bases between. The CDR3 extends over 18 amino acids. CDR1 and CDR2 from the germline V gene are SGDLS and YYNGEE. DNA of the CDR3: TGTGCCAGCAGCGAGTCTGAGGGGGGGCGAATGTCTGGAAACACCATATATTTT. Translation gives CASSESEGGRMSGNTIYF.

The chain employs TRBV4-1 and TRBJ1-6; TRBD1 agrees at 8 bases. Trimming took 4 bases from V and 10 from J; bases not matched to a gene: 12. Germline V CDR1 and CDR2: MGHRA, YSYEKL. This CDR3 has 16 residues. The CDR3 region has the DNA TGCGCCAGCAGCCGGGAAAGGACAGGGACTGTATCACCCCTCCACTTT. It codes for CASSRERTGTVSPLHF.

This clone was seen a handful of times. The CDR3: CASSQVEGAYSGNTIYF. As DNA, the CDR3 is TGTGCCAGCAGCCAAGTGGAGGGGGCCTACTCTGGAAACACCATATATTTT. This chain connects TRBV3-1 (or the pseudogene TRBV3-2) to TRBJ1-3; 7 bases match TRBD1. Germline-derived CDR1 and CDR2 are LGHDT and YNNKEL (reference sequence). The CDR3 has 17 amino acids. Trimming at V came to 1 base and at J to 0 bases, leaving 6 bases not matched to a gene.

The chain recombines TRBV2 with TRBJ1-5; TRBD1 aligns across 8 bases. This CDR3 region has 15 residues. Germline-derived CDR1 and CDR2 are SNHLY and FYNNEI. V lost 1 base, J lost 5 bases, and 4 bases stayed unmatched. The DNA for the CDR3 is TGTGCCAGCAGTGAAGACGGACAGGGCGATCAGCCCCAGCATTTT. This gives the protein CASSEDGQGDQPQHF.

The chain carries TRBV7-8 and TRBJ2-7; TRBD2 matches at 8 bases. Trimming removed 6 bases from V and 1 base from J; junction bases left unmatched: 8. The CDR3 loop spans 15 amino acids. CDR1 and CDR2 (germline): SGHVS, FQNEAQ. CDR3 DNA sequence: TGTGCCAGCAGTTATTACGGCGGGAGGTCCTACGAGCAGTACTTC. Amino acid sequence: CASSYYGGRSYEQYF.

The chain couples TRBV7-9 to TRBJ2-7; D unresolved. CDR3 size: 12 residues. V dropped 4 bases and J dropped 6 bases, with 10 bases sitting between them. Germline CDR1 SEHNR, CDR2 FQNEAQ (reference sequence). CDR3 in amino acids: CASSSTSTEQYF. The CDR3 DNA follows: TGTGCCAGCAGCTCTACTTCTACCGAGCAGTACTTC.

The chain carries TRBV2 and TRBJ2-7; D may be TRBD2 (5 bases). V lost 6 bases, J lost 0 bases, and 9 bases lay in between. Germline V gene sequence: CDR1 SNHLY, CDR2 FYNNEI. This CDR3 comprises 13 residues. CDR3 region: CASSTLVSYEQYF. CDR3 DNA sequence: TGTGCCAGCAGCACACTAGTCTCCTACGAGCAGTACTTC.

This clone was counted between two and nine times. V and J are TRBV12-3 or TRBV12-4 and TRBJ1-1; D possibly corresponds to TRBD1 (5 bases). The CDR3 spans 12 residues. Trimming stripped 6 bases from V and 1 base from J, with 6 bases between. CDR3 in amino acids: CASRGRNTEAFF. As DNA, the CDR3 is TGTGCCAGCAGGGGGCGGAACACTGAAGCTTTCTTT.

Notes on this clone: The junction departs from the called germline gene at one end, perhaps through a read error. The chain carries TRBV7-7 and TRBJ2-7; D gene unclear. CDR3 length: 16 residues. Germline CDR1 SSHAT, CDR2 FNYEAQ (reference sequence). The CDR3 here is CASSFPRLEADYEQYF. The CDR3 DNA reads TGTGCTAGCAGCTTCCCGAGGCTAGAAGCAGACTACGAGCAGTACTTC. The whole variable domain, remainder taken from reference TRBV7-7 and TRBJ2-7, is GAGVSQSPRYKVTKRGQDVTLRCDPISSHATLYWYQQALGQGPEFLTYFNYEAQPDKSGLPSDRFSAERPEGSISTLTIQRTEQRDSAMYRCASSFPRLEADYEQYFGPGTRLTVT.